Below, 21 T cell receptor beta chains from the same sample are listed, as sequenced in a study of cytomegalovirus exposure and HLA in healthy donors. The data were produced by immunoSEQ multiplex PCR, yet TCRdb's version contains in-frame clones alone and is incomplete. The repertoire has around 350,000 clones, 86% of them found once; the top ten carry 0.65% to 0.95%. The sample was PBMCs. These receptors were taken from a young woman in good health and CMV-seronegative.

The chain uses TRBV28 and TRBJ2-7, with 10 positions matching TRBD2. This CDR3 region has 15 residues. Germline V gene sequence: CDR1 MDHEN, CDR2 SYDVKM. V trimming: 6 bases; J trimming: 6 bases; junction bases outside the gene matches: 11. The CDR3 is CASSTIAGGRVEQYF. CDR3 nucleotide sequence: TGTGCCAGCAGCACTATAGCGGGAGGTCGCGTCGAGCAGTACTTC.

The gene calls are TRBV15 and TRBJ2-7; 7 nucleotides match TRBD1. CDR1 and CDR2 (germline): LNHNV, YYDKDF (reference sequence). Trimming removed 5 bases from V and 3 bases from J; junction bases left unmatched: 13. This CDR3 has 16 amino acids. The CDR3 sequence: CATSGGIPGQHYEQYF. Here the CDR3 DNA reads TGTGCCACCAGCGGGGGAATACCGGGACAGCACTACGAGCAGTACTTC.

This chain's CDR3 is CSVVRGRTPRDTQYF. As DNA, the CDR3 is TGCAGCGTTGTTCGAGGGAGGACTCCAAGAGATACGCAGTATTTT. The J gene is TRBJ2-3, the V gene TRBV29-1; a possible D gene is TRBD2 (6 bases). The CDR3 has 15 amino acids. Trimming pared 4 bases from V and 5 bases from J, leaving 19 bases between. The V gene's germline CDR1 is SQVTM and CDR2 ANQGSEA.

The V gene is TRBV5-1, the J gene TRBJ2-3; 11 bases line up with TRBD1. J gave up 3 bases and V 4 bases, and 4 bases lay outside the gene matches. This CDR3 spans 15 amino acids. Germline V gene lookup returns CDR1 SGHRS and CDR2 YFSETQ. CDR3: CASSPGQGVTDTQYF. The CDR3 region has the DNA TGCGCCAGCAGCCCGGGACAGGGGGTGACAGATACGCAGTATTTT.

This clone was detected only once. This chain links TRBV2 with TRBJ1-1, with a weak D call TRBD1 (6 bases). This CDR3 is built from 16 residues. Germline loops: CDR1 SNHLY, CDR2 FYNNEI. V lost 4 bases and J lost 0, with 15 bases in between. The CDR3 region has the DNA TGTGCCAGCAGTGGTACAGGGATACGGTTGAACACTGAAGCTTTCTTT. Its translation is CASSGTGIRLNTEAFF.

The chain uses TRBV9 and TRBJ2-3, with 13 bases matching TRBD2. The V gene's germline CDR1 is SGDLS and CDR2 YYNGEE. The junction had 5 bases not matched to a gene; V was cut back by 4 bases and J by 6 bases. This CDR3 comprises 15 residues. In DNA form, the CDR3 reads TGTGCCAGCAGCATGACTAGCGGGGGGTTTGATACGCAGTATTTT. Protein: CASSMTSGGFDTQYF.

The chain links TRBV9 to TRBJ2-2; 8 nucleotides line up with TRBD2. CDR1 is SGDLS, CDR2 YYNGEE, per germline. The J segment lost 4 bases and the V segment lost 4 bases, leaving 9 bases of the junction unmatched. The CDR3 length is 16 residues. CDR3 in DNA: TGTGCCAGCAGCACGGGCGGGAGGACCACCACCGGGGAGCTGTTTTTT. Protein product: CASSTGGRTTTGELFF.

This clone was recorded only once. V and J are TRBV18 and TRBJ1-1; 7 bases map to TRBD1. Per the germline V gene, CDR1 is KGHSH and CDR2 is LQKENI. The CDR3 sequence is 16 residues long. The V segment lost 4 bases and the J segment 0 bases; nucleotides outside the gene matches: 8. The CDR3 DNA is TGTGCCAGCTCACTTGGGACAGCTATCATGAACACTGAAGCTTTCTTT. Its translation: CASSLGTAIMNTEAFF.

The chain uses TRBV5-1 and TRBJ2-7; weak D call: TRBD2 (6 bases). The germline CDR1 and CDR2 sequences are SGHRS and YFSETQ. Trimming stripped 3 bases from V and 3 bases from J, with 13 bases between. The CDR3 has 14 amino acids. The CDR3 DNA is TGCGCCAGCAGCTCAAAGGGACTTGACTACGAGCAGTACTTC. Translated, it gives CASSSKGLDYEQYF.

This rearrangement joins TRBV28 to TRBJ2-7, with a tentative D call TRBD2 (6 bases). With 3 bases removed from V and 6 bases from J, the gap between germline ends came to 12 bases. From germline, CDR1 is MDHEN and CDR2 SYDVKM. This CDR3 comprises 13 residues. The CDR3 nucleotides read TGTGCCAGCAGTTTTGATAGGGGAGGCGAGCAGTACTTC. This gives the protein CASSFDRGGEQYF.

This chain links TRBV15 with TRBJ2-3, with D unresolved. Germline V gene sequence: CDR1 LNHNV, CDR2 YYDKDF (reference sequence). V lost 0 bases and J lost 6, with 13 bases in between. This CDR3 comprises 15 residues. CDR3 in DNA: TGTGCCACCAGCAGAGACGCCCCAGCGTCTGATACGCAGTATTTT. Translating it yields CATSRDAPASDTQYF.

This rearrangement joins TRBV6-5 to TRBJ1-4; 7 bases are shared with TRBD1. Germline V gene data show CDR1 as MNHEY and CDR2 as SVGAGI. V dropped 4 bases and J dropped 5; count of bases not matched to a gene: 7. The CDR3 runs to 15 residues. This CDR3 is CASSFATGKNEKLFF. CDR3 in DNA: TGTGCCAGCAGTTTTGCGACAGGGAAGAATGAAAAACTGTTTTTT.

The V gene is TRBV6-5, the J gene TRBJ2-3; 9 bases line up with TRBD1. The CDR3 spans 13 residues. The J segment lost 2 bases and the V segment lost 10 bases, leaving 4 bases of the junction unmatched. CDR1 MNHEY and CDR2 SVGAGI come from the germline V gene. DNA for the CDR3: TGTGCCATTTACAGGGGGCTCACAGATACGCAGTATTTT. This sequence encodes CAIYRGLTDTQYF.

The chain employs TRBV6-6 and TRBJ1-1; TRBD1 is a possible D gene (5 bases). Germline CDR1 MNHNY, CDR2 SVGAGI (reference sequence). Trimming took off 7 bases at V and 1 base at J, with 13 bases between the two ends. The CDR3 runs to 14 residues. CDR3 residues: CASNLDRPNTEAFF. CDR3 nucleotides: TGTGCCAGCAACTTAGACAGACCGAACACTGAAGCTTTCTTT.

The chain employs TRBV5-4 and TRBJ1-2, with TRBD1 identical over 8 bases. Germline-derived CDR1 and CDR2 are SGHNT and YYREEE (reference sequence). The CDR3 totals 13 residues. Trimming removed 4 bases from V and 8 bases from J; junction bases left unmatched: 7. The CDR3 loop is CASSPGQGYGYTF. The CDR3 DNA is TGTGCCAGCAGCCCCGGACAGGGTTACGGCTACACCTTC.

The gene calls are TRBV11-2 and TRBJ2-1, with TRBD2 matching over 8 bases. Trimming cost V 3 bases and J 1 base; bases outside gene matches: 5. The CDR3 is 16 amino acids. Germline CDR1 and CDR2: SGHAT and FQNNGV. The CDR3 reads CASSLRAGGSYNEQFF. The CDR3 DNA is TGTGCCAGCAGCTTGAGGGCGGGAGGTTCCTACAATGAGCAGTTCTTC.

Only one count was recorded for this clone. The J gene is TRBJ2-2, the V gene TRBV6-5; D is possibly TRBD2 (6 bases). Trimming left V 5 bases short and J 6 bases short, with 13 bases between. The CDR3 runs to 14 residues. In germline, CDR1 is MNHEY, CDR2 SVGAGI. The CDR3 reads CASSRRDYAGELFF. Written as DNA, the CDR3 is TGTGCCAGCAGTAGGCGGGATTACGCCGGGGAGCTGTTTTTT.

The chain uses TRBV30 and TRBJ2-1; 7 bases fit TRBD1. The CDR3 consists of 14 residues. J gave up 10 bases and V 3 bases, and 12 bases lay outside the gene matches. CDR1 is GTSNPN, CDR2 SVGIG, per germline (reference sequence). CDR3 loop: CAWSEKTGYSEQFF. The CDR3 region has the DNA TGTGCCTGGAGCGAAAAGACAGGGTATTCGGAGCAGTTCTTC.

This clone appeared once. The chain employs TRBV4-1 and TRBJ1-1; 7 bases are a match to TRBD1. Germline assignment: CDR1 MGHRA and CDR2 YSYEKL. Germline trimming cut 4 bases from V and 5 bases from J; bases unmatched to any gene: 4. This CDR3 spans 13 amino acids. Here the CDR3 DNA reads TGCGCCAGCAGCCCGGGGACAGCGACTGAAGCTTTCTTT. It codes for CASSPGTATEAFF.

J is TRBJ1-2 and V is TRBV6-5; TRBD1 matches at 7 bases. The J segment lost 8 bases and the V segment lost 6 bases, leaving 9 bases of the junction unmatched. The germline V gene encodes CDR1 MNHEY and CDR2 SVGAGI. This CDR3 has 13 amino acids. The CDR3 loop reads CASSPNRGGGYTF. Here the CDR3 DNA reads TGTGCCAGCAGCCCAAACAGGGGAGGAGGCTACACCTTC.

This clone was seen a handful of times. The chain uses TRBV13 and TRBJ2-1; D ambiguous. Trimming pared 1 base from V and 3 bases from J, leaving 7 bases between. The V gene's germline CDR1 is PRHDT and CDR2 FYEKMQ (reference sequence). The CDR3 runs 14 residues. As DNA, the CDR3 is TGTGCCAGCAGCTTAGTGGCCAGCTACAATGAGCAGTTCTTC. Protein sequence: CASSLVASYNEQFF.